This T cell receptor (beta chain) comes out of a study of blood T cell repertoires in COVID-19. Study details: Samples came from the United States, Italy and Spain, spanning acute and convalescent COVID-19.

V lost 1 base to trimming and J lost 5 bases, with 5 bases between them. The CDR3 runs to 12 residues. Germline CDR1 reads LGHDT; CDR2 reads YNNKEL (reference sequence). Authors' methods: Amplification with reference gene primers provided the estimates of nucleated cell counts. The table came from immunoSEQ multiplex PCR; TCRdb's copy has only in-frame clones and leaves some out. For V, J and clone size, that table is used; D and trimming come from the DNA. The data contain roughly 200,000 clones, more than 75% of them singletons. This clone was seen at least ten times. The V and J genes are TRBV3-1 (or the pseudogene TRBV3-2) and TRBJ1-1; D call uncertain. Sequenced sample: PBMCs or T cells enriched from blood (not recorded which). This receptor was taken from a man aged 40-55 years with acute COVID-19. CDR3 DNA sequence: TGTGCCAGCAGCCAAGTGCGGACTGAAGCTTTCTTT. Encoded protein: CASSQVRTEAFF.